This TCR beta chain was recovered during a study of blood T cell repertoires in COVID-19. Whole-study context: The United States, Italy and Spain were the sources of the acute and convalescent COVID-19 samples. Sample material is recorded as cDNA or gDNA derived from T cells, B-cell-depleted T cells, or PBMCs.

The CDR3 runs to 16 residues. From germline, CDR1 is MDHEN and CDR2 SYDVKM. V was cut by 4 bases and J by 0 bases, with 13 bases left in between. Per the original data handling: Using reference gene primer amplification, nucleated cell counts were estimated. The table came from immunoSEQ multiplex PCR; TCRdb's copy has only in-frame clones and leaves some out. V, J and clone size derive from that table, while D and trimming were established from the DNA sequence. The sample shows 70,000 to 90,000 clones, about 87% of them seen only once. The specimen was peripheral blood. The chain employs TRBV28 and TRBJ1-5, with D uncertain. This TCR was recovered from an elderly man with active or convalescent COVID-19. The CDR3 DNA follows: TGTGCCAGCAGTTCTTACAATCAGGTTAGCAATCAGCCCCAGCATTTT. Residues: CASSSYNQVSNQPQHF.